The clone carrying this T cell receptor beta chain turned up a few times. The data stem from a study of blood T cells in healthy people across ages. Then a second PCR, running about 7 to 11 cycles, was carried out with a sample-barcoded 5' primer and a J-beta primer mix. Each CDR3 protein gets one entry after TCRdb re-called the 5' RACE reads with MiXCR. Here the sample spans over a million distinct CDR3 sequences, under 30% being singletons. The germline gives CDR1 MNHNS, CDR2 SASEGT. The germline V and J ends were trimmed by 4 bases and 4 bases, with 13 bases remaining between them. The CDR3 has 15 residues. These records were also assigned to another study, of T cells of mothers and their children.

Sequencing input: blood. The chain has TRBV6-1 and TRBJ2-2; a weak D match, TRBD2 (6 bases). The receptor comes from a girl aged 2 to 10 in good health. The CDR3: CASSGRDLFTGELFF. DNA of the CDR3: TGTGCCAGCAGTGGACGGGACTTGTTCACCGGGGAGCTGTTTTTT.